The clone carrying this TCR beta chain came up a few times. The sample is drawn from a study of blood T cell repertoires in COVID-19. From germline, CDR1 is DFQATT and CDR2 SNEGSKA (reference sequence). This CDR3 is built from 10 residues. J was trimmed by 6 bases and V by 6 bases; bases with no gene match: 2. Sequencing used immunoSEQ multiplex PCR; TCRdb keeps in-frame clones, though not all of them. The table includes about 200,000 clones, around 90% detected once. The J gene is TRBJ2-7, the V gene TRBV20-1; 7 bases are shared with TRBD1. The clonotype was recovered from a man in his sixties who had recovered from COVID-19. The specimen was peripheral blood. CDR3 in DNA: TGCAGTGCGGGGACAGCCGAGCAGTACTTC. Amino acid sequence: CSAGTAEQYF.